This T cell receptor (beta chain) came from a study of CD8 T cells in Susac syndrome. Study-wide background: Of the sequenced Susac syndrome patients, about six had active disease and about 8 were in remission.

Random hexamers primed reverse transcription of about 0.5 to 1 ug RNA. Multiplex PCR with immunoSEQ amplified the TCR beta CDR3 across 54 Vbeta and 13 Jbeta. TCRdb independently ran MiXCR on the immunoSEQ multiplex PCR reads; one entry per CDR3 protein. The sample records about 140,000 distinct CDR3 sequences, around 95% being singletons. Blood CD8+ and CD4+ T cells underwent high-throughput TCR beta sequencing. The authors negatively isolated CD8+ and CD4+ T cells and FACS-enriched TEMRA cells. V was clipped by 3 bases and J by 6 bases, with 14 bases between them. The CDR3 spans 15 residues. Sequenced material: CD4+ T cells from PBMCs. The gene calls are TRBV12-3 or TRBV12-4 and TRBJ2-2; tentatively, D is TRBD2 (6 bases). The clonotype comes from a human donor with Susac syndrome. In DNA, the CDR3 is TGTGCCAGCAGTTTCGGAGGGTTGCTGGCCGGGGAGCTGTTTTTT. Translated, it gives CASSFGGLLAGELFF.